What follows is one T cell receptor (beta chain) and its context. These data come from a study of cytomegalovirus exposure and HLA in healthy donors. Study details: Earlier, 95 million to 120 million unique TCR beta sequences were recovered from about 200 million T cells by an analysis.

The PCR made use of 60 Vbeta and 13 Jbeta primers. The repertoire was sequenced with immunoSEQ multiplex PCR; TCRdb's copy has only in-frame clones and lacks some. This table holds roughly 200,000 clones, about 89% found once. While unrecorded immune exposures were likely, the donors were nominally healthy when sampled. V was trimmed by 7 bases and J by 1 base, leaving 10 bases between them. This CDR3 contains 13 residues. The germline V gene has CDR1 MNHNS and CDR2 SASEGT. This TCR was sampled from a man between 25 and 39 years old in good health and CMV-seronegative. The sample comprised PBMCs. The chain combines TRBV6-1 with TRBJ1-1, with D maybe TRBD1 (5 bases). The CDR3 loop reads CASTTTANTEAFF. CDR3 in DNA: TGTGCCAGCACTACGACAGCGAACACTGAAGCTTTCTTT.